This entry lists 8 T cell receptor beta chains sequenced from one sample in a study of blood T cell repertoires in COVID-19. Here immunoSEQ multiplex PCR was the method, and the copy in TCRdb shows in-frame clones only, minus some. This table has about 170,000 clones, around four fifths appearing once. The sample comprised peripheral blood. Every receptor here comes from a woman between 70 and 85 years old who had recovered from COVID-19.

The chain joins TRBV9 to TRBJ2-5; D is perhaps TRBD2 (6 bases). There are 15 residues in the CDR3. Per the germline V gene, CDR1 is SGDLS and CDR2 is YYNGEE. Trimming stripped 0 bases from V and 4 bases from J, with 13 bases between. The CDR3 is CASSVGRGTLETQYF. CDR3 DNA sequence: TGTGCCAGCAGCGTAGGGCGGGGCACTCTAGAGACCCAGTACTTC.

This clone was seen repeatedly, ten times or more. The same CDR3 can be traced to other DNA sequences in this sample. The rearrangement joins TRBV20-1 to TRBJ2-5, with TRBD2 as a possible D gene (6 bases). Germline V CDR1 and CDR2: DFQATT, SNEGSKA (reference sequence). V was cut by 3 bases and J by 4 bases, with 6 bases left in between. CDR3 length equals 11 residues. This CDR3 reads CSARGGETQYF. CDR3 nucleotide sequence: TGCAGTGCTAGGGGGGGAGAGACCCAGTACTTC.

The chain employs TRBV5-1 and TRBJ2-7; 9 bases line up with TRBD2. CDR1 is SGHRS, CDR2 YFSETQ, per germline. The V and J ends lost 4 bases and 2 bases, in that order; junction bases with no gene match: 10. The CDR3 has 16 amino acids. The CDR3 loop reads CASSPATSGPAYEQYF. In DNA, the CDR3 is TGCGCCAGCAGCCCGGCGACTAGCGGACCGGCCTACGAGCAGTACTTC.

This clone occurred once. The chain has TRBV2 and TRBJ2-5; the match to TRBD2 covers 16 bases. The V gene's germline CDR1 is SNHLY and CDR2 FYNNEI. With 6 bases clipped from V and 5 bases from J, the junction kept 12 bases outside the gene matches. CDR3 size: 18 residues. The CDR3 sequence is CASSAPPGLAGGLETQYF. CDR3 in DNA: TGTGCCAGCAGCGCACCCCCGGGACTAGCGGGGGGGCTGGAGACCCAGTACTTC. The full variable domain, with the rest looked up from reference TRBV2 and TRBJ2-5, is EPEVTQTPSHQVTQMGQEVILRCVPISNHLYFYWYRQILGQKVEFLVSFYNNEISEKSEIFDDQFSVERPDGSNFTLKIRSTKLEDSAMYFCASSAPPGLAGGLETQYFGPGTRLLVL.

This sequence joins TRBV19 and TRBJ1-5; no firm D call. CDR1 is LNHDA and CDR2 is SQIVND in the germline V gene (reference sequence). This CDR3 contains 16 residues. Deletions cut 3 bases from V and 0 bases from J, with 12 bases between. CDR3 sequence reads: CASSIPMGYSNQPQHF. The CDR3 DNA reads as TGTGCCAGTAGTATCCCCATGGGCTATAGCAATCAGCCCCAGCATTTT.

This chain links TRBV4-1 with TRBJ2-4; the D gene is possibly TRBD1 (7 bases). From germline, CDR1 is MGHRA and CDR2 YSYEKL. This CDR3 spans 15 amino acids. Trimming cost V 4 bases and J 9 bases, with 19 bases left between them. The CDR3 spells CASSPMTAQGGIQYF. The DNA of the CDR3 is TGCGCCAGCAGCCCTATGACCGCTCAGGGGGGCATTCAGTACTTC.

This clone was recorded a few times. The gene calls are TRBV5-8 and TRBJ2-3; 15 positions match TRBD2. The germline CDR1 and CDR2 sequences are SGHTS and YDEGEE. Trimming cost V 6 bases and J 5 bases; bases outside gene matches: 4. There are 15 residues in the CDR3. The CDR3 sequence: CASTPGLAGGDTQYF. CDR3 sequence (DNA): TGTGCCAGCACCCCGGGACTAGCGGGGGGAGATACGCAGTATTTT.

The V call is TRBV2, the J call TRBJ1-5; D not resolved. This CDR3 spans 13 amino acids. The germline V gene has CDR1 SNHLY and CDR2 FYNNEI. Trimming stripped 4 bases from V and 3 bases from J, with 7 bases between. The CDR3 sequence: CASSGESNQPQHF. DNA of the CDR3: TGTGCCAGCAGTGGTGAGTCCAATCAGCCCCAGCATTTT.